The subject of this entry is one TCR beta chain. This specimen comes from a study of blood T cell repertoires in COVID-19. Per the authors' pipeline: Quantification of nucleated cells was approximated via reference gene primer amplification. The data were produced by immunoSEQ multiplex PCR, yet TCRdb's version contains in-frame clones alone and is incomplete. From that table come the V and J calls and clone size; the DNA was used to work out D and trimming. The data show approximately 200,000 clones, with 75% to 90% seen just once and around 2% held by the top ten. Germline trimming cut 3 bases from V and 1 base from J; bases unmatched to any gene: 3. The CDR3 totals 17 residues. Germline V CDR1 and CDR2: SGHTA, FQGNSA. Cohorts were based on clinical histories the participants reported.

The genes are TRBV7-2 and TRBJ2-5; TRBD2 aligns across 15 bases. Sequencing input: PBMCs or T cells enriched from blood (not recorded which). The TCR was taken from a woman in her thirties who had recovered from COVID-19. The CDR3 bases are TGTGCCAGCAGCTTGGGACTAGCGGGGGGCCCCCAAGAGACCCAGTACTTC. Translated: CASSLGLAGGPQETQYF.